Presented here are 19 T cell receptor beta chains from one specimen sequenced in a study of cytomegalovirus exposure and HLA in healthy donors. Libraries were prepared by immunoSEQ multiplex PCR; TCRdb keeps only in-frame clonotypes and omits some of them. The sample yields about 200,000 clones, about nine tenths seen once. The sequencing input was PBMCs. These receptors all come from a woman aged 18 to 35 in good health and CMV-seropositive.

This clone was counted once. J is TRBJ2-7 and V is TRBV5-3; D gene uncertain. TRBV5-3 is designated an ORF whose function remains uncertain. This CDR3 comprises 14 residues. V was clipped by 4 bases and J by 6 bases, with 17 bases between them. The CDR3 sequence: CARSPKIPPGEQYF. Written as DNA, the CDR3 is TGTGCCAGAAGCCCCAAGATACCCCCAGGCGAGCAGTACTTC.

In DNA form, the CDR3 reads TGTGCCAGCAGCTTGTCCGTGACAGGGAACACAGATACGCAGTATTTT. Amino acid sequence: CASSLSVTGNTDTQYF. The gene calls are TRBV7-4 and TRBJ2-3, with 7 bases matching TRBD1. CDR3 length equals 16 residues. CDR1 and CDR2 (germline): SGHVT, SQSDAQ. With 3 bases clipped from V and 2 bases from J, the junction kept 8 bases outside the gene matches.

The rearrangement uses TRBV11-2 and TRBJ2-3; D is unclear. The CDR3 has 16 amino acids. Germline V gene sequence: CDR1 SGHAT, CDR2 FQNNGV. Trimming took 3 bases from V and 6 from J, leaving 19 bases between them. The CDR3 DNA reads TGTGCCAGCAGCTTCTTGGTAGCCGCCACGCCGGATACGCAGTATTTT. Translated, it gives CASSFLVAATPDTQYF.

The CDR3 protein is CASSPGQGIDEQFF. As DNA, the CDR3 is TGCGCCAGCAGCCCTGGACAGGGTATCGATGAGCAGTTCTTC. The V gene is TRBV5-1, the J gene TRBJ2-1, with 8 bases lining up with TRBD1. V shed 4 bases and J 8 bases; nucleotides not matched to a gene: 8. The CDR3 runs 14 residues. The germline V gene has CDR1 SGHRS and CDR2 YFSETQ.

V is TRBV19 and J is TRBJ2-7; TRBD2 aligns across 11 bases. Germline lookup yields CDR1 LNHDA and CDR2 SQIVND (reference sequence). The CDR3 is made up of 14 amino acids. V was clipped by 9 bases and J by 5 bases; unmatched bases: 9. CDR3 coding DNA: TGTGCCAGCGGACTAGCGGGTCCCATGGACGAGCAGTACTTC. Protein: CASGLAGPMDEQYF.

The genes are TRBV27 and TRBJ2-3, with D maybe TRBD1 (5 bases). This CDR3 has 15 amino acids. V dropped 4 bases and J dropped 1 base, with 12 bases sitting between them. CDR1 is MNHEY, CDR2 SMNVEV, per germline (reference sequence). The CDR3 sequence: CASSSLRVGTDTQYF. The CDR3 bases are TGTGCCAGCAGTTCACTCAGGGTTGGCACAGATACGCAGTATTTT.

The J gene is TRBJ2-1, the V gene TRBV10-1; TRBD2 matches 10 bases. The J segment lost 6 bases and the V segment lost 6 bases, leaving 2 bases of the junction unmatched. CDR3 length: 13 residues. In germline, CDR1 is WNHNN, CDR2 SYGVQD (reference sequence). The CDR3 protein is CASRQREGNEQFF. The CDR3, as DNA: TGCGCCAGCAGGCAGCGGGAGGGCAATGAGCAGTTCTTC.

J is TRBJ1-3 and V is TRBV28; tentative D call: TRBD1 (5 bases). With 6 bases removed from V and 8 bases from J, the gap between germline ends came to 17 bases. Germline lookup yields CDR1 MDHEN and CDR2 SYDVKM. CDR3 length: 14 residues. Written as DNA, the CDR3 is TGTGCCAGCAGCCCCCCCGGGGGTGGGTACACCATATATTTT. Its translation: CASSPPGGGYTIYF.

The chain links TRBV19 to TRBJ1-1; tentative D call: TRBD1 (5 bases). The V gene lost 1 base and the J gene lost 1 base, with 10 bases spanning the gap. Germline V CDR1 and CDR2: LNHDA, SQIVND (reference sequence). The CDR3 runs 15 residues. CDR3 DNA sequence: TGTGCCAGTAGTATAGGGCCCGACAGGAACACTGAAGCTTTCTTT. It codes for CASSIGPDRNTEAFF.

This clone was observed a handful of times. V and J are TRBV30 and TRBJ2-2; 7 bases agree with TRBD1. Germline assignment: CDR1 GTSNPN and CDR2 SVGIG (reference sequence). The trim removed 4 bases at V and 7 bases at J, leaving 9 bases unmatched. The CDR3 totals 14 residues. The CDR3 is CAWNTQGLGGELFF. As DNA, the CDR3 is TGTGCCTGGAACACACAGGGGTTGGGCGGGGAGCTGTTTTTT. The full variable domain, its missing parts supplied by reference TRBV30 and TRBJ2-2, is SQTIHQWPATLVQPVGSPLSLECTVEGTSNPNLYWYRQAAGRGLQLLFYSVGIGQISSEVPQNLSASRPQDRQFILSSKKLLLSDSGFYLCAWNTQGLGGELFFGEGSRLTVL.

The chain recombines TRBV19 with TRBJ1-4, with 7 nucleotides matching TRBD1. The CDR3 is made up of 17 amino acids. J gave up 6 bases and V 2 bases, and 12 bases lay outside the gene matches. Per germline, CDR1 LNHDA and CDR2 SQIVND (reference sequence). Here the CDR3 reads CASSIPSQGSEDEKLFF. For the CDR3, the DNA is TGTGCCAGTAGTATACCCTCACAGGGGTCGGAGGATGAAAAACTGTTTTTT.

The rearrangement links TRBV25-1 to TRBJ2-1; D unclear. Between the trimmed V and J ends, which lost 8 bases and 0 bases, there was a span of 11 bases. The CDR3 extends over 14 amino acids. Per the germline V gene, CDR1 is MGHDK and CDR2 is SYGVNS. CDR3 in DNA: TGTGCCAGCCTTGACTCCAGCTCCTACAATGAGCAGTTCTTC. Protein sequence: CASLDSSSYNEQFF.

The CDR3 region is CASSSGQGRNQPQHF. DNA of the CDR3: TGTGCCAGCAGCTCAGGACAGGGCAGGAATCAGCCCCAGCATTTT. V is TRBV7-9 and J is TRBJ1-5; 8 bases map to TRBD1. Germline assignment: CDR1 SEHNR and CDR2 FQNEAQ (reference sequence). Trimming took 4 bases from V and 4 from J; bases not matched to a gene: 6. The CDR3 totals 15 residues.

This chain links TRBV4-1 with TRBJ2-1; weak D call: TRBD2 (5 bases). V gave up 4 bases and J gave up 10 bases, with 14 bases separating them. The CDR3 covers 13 residues. The germline V gene has CDR1 MGHRA and CDR2 YSYEKL. The CDR3, as DNA: TGCGCCAGCAGCCTGAAGGAGGTTCGGGAGCAGTTCTTC. Translated: CASSLKEVREQFF.

The chain employs TRBV16 and TRBJ2-3, with D perhaps matching TRBD1 (5 bases). V was shortened by 2 bases and J by 5 bases, with 8 bases between the two germline ends. Looked up from germline, CDR1 is KGHSY and CDR2 is FQNENV. The CDR3 consists of 13 residues. The CDR3 DNA reads TGTGCCAGCAGCCAAATCAGGGAAGATACGCAGTATTTT. Translated, it gives CASSQIREDTQYF. The whole variable domain, filled in from reference TRBV16 and TRBJ2-3, reads GEEVAQTPKHLVRGEGQKAKLYCAPIKGHSYVFWYQQVLKNEFKFLISFQNENVFDETGMPKERFSAKCLPNSPCSLEIQATKLEDSAVYFCASSQIREDTQYFGPGTRLTVL.

V and J are TRBV4-1 and TRBJ2-1, with TRBD2 as a possible D gene (7 bases). The CDR3 consists of 16 residues. The germline V gene encodes CDR1 MGHRA and CDR2 YSYEKL. Trimming took 2 bases from V and 0 from J, leaving 11 bases between them. The CDR3 bases are TGCGCCAGCAGCCAAAGGGGGGGGAGCTCCTACAATGAGCAGTTCTTC. Protein: CASSQRGGSSYNEQFF.

The chain links TRBV5-6 to TRBJ2-3; 8 nucleotides agree with TRBD2. Germline V gene data show CDR1 as SGHDT and CDR2 as YYEEEE. V shed 2 bases, J shed 4 bases, and the junction held 6 bases outside the gene matches. The CDR3 totals 15 residues. The CDR3 is CASSLKREFPDTQYF. In DNA form, the CDR3 reads TGTGCCAGCAGCTTAAAGCGGGAGTTCCCAGATACGCAGTATTTT.

This clone was detected a few times. The chain links TRBV2 to TRBJ1-2; D uncertain. V lost 6 bases and J 2 bases, leaving 10 bases between the germline ends. The length of the CDR3 is 13 residues. Germline V gene data show CDR1 as SNHLY and CDR2 as FYNNEI. Here the CDR3 reads CASRMEENYGYTF. The CDR3 DNA reads as TGTGCCAGCAGGATGGAGGAGAACTATGGCTACACCTTC.

This clone came up once. This chain joins TRBV11-1 and TRBJ1-1, with D possibly TRBD1 on 6 matching bases. The CDR3 consists of 15 residues. CDR1 is SGHAT and CDR2 is FQDESV in the germline V gene (reference sequence). Trimming left V 0 bases short and J 3 bases short, with 11 bases between. CDR3 protein: CASSLAGTTYTEAFF. The CDR3, as DNA: TGTGCCAGCAGCTTAGCCGGGACAACTTACACTGAAGCTTTCTTT.